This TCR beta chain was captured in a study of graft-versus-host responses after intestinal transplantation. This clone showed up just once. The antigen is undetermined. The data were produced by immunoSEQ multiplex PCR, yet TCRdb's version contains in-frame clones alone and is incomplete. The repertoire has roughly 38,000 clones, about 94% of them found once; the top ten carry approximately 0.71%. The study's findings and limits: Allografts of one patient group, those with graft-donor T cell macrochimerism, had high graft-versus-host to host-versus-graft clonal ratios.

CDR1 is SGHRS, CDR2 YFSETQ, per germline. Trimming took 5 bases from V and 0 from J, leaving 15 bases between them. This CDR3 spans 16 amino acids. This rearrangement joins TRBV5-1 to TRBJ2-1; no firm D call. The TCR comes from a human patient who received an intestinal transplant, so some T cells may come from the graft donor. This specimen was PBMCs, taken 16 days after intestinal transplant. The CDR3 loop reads CASSKGILNSYNEQFF. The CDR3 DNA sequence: TGCGCCAGCAGTAAAGGAATCCTTAACTCCTACAATGAGCAGTTCTTC.